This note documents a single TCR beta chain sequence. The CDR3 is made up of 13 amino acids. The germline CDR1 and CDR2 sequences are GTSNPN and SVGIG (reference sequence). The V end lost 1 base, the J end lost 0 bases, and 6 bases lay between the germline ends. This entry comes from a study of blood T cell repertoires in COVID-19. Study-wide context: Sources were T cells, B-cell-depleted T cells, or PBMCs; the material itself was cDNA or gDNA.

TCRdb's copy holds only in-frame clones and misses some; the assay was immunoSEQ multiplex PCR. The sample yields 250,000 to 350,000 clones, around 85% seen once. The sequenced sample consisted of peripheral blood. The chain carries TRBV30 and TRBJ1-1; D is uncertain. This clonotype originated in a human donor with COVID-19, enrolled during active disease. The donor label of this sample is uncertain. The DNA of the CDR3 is TGTGCCTGGAGTGCAGACTTGAACACTGAAGCTTTCTTT. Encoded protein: CAWSADLNTEAFF.